This TCR beta chain is from a study of PD-1 blockade in mismatch repair-deficient tumors. Turning to the study itself: Patients had around 12 mismatch repair-deficient cancer types, all previously treated and progressing.

The table came from immunoSEQ multiplex PCR; TCRdb's copy has only in-frame clones and leaves some out. There are 100,000 to 150,000 clones in the sample; roughly 86% occur only once, and roughly 14% lies in the top ten. The ends lost 5 bases at V and 8 bases at J; junction bases unmatched: 8. There are 15 residues in the CDR3. Germline CDR1 reads SGHVS; CDR2 reads FQNEAQ. The receptor was isolated from an adult with mismatch repair-deficient cancer. The gene calls are TRBV7-8 and TRBJ1-4; TRBD1 matches 10 bases. The material sequenced was peripheral blood, taken 44 weeks after starting pembrolizumab. The CDR3 spells CASSPRDRGGEKLFF. CDR3 sequence (DNA): TGTGCCAGCAGCCCTCGGGACAGGGGAGGCGAAAAACTGTTTTTT.